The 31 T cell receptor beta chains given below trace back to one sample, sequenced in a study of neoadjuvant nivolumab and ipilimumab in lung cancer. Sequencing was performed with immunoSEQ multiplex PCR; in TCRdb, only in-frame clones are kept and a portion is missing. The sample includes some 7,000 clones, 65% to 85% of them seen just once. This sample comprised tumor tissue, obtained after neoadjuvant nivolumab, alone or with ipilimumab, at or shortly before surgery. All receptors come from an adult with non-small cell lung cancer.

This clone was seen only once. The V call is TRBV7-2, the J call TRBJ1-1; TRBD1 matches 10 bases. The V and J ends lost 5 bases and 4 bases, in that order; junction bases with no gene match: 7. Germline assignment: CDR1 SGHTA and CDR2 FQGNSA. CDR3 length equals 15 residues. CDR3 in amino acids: CASSLRTGGITEAFF. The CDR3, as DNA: TGTGCCAGCAGCCTAAGGACAGGGGGAATCACTGAAGCTTTCTTT.

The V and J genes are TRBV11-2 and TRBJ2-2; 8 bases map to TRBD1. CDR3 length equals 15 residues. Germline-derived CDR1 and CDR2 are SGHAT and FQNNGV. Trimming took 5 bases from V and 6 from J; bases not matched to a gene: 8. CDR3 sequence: CASSRRTGYSGELFF. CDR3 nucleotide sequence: TGTGCCAGCAGCAGAAGGACAGGGTATTCCGGGGAGCTGTTTTTT.

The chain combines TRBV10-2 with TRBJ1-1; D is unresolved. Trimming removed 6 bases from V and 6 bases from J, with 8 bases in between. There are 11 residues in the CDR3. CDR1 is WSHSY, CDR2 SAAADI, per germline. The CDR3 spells CASRLLAEAFF. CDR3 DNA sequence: TGCGCCAGCAGATTATTAGCTGAAGCTTTCTTT.

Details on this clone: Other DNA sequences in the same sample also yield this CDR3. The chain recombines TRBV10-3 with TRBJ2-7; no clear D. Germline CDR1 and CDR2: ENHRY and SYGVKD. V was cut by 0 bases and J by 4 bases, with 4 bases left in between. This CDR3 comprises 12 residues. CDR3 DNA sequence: TGTGCCATCAGTGAGTCTGGGTACGAGCAGTACTTC. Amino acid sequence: CAISESGYEQYF.

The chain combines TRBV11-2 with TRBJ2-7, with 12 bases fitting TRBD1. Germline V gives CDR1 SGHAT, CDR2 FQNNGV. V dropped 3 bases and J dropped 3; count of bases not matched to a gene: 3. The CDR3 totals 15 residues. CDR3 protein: CASSFGTGGGYEQYF. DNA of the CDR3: TGTGCCAGCAGCTTCGGGACAGGGGGCGGCTACGAGCAGTACTTC.

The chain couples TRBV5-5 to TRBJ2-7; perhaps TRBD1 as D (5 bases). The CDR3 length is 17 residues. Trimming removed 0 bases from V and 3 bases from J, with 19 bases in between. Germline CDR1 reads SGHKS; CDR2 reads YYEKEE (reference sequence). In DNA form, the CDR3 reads TGTGCCAGCAGCTTGGCCGGTTTAGGGCAGGGTGGCTACGAGCAGTACTTC. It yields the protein CASSLAGLGQGGYEQYF.

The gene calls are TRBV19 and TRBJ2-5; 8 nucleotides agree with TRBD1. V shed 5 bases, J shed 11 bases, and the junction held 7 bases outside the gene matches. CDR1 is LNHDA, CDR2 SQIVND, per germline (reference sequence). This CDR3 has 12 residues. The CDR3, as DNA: TGTGCCAGTAGTTTCACACAGGGGGGACAGTACTTC. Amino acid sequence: CASSFTQGGQYF.

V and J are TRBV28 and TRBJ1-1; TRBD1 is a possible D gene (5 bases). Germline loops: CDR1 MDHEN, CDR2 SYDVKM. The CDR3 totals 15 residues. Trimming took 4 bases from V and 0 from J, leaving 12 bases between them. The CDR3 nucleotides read TGTGCCAGCAGTTCTAGATCAGGGATGAACACTGAAGCTTTCTTT. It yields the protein CASSSRSGMNTEAFF.

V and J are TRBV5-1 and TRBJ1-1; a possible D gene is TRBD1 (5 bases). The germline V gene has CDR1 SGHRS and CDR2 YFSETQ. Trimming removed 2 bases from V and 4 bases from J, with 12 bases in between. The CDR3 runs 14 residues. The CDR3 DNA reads TGCGCCAGCAGCTTCGGGGCTTTGGGCACTGAAGCTTTCTTT. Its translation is CASSFGALGTEAFF.

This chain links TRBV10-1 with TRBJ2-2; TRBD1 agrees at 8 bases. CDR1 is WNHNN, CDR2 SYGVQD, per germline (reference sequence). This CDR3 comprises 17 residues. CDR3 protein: CPEQGARVRLCTGELFF. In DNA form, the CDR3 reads TGCCCGGAGCAGGGGGCCCGAGTTAGGTTGTGCACCGGGGAGCTGTTTTTT.

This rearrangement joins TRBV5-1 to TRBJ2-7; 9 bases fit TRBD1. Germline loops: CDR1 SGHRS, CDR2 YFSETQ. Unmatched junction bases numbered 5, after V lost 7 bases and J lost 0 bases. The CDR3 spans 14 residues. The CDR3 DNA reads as TGCGCCAGCCAAATGACAGGGGGCTCCTACGAGCAGTACTTC. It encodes CASQMTGGSYEQYF. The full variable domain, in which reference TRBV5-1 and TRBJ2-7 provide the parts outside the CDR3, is KAGVTQTPRYLIKTRGQQVTLSCSPISGHRSVSWYQQTPGQGLQFLFEYFSETQRNKGNFPGRFSGRQFSNSRSEMNVSTLELGDSALYLCASQMTGGSYEQYFGPGTRLTVT.

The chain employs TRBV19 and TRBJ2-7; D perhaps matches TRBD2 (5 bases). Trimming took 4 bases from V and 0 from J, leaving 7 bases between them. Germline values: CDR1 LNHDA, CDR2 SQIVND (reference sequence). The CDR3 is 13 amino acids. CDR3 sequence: CASSSDYSYEQYF. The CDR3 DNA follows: TGTGCCAGTAGTAGTGACTACTCCTACGAGCAGTACTTC.

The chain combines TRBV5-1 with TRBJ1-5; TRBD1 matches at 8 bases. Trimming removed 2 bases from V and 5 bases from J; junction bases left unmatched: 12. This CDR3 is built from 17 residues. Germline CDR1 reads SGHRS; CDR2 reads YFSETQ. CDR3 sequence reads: CASSLGQGENGHQPQHF. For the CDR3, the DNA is TGCGCCAGCAGCTTAGGACAGGGTGAGAATGGCCATCAGCCCCAGCATTTT.

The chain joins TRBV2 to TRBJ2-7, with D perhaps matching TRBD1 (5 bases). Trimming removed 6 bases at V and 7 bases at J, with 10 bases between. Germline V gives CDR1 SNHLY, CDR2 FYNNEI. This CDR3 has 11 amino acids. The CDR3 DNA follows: TGTGCCAGCAGGAGAGACAGAGAGCAGTACTTC. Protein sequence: CASRRDREQYF. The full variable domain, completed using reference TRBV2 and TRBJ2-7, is EPEVTQTPSHQVTQMGQEVILRCVPISNHLYFYWYRQILGQKVEFLVSFYNNEISEKSEIFDDQFSVERPDGSNFTLKIRSTKLEDSAMYFCASRRDREQYFGPGTRLTVT.

Here the CDR3 reads CASSFQGSGGSTDTQYF. The CDR3 DNA follows: TGTGCCAGCAGCTTTCAGGGGTCAGGGGGAAGCACAGATACGCAGTATTTT. This rearrangement joins TRBV7-2 to TRBJ2-3, with 7 bases matching TRBD1. After removal of 3 bases from V and 0 bases from J, the junction contained 9 bases not matched to a gene. Germline V gene sequence: CDR1 SGHTA, CDR2 FQGNSA. CDR3 length: 17 amino acids.

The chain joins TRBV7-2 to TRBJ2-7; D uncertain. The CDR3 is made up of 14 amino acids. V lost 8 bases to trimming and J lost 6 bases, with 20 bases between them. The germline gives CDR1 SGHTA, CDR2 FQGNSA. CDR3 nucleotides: TGTGCCAGCGAACCCCAGCCTAGGGTAGGCGAGCAGTACTTC. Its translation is CASEPQPRVGEQYF. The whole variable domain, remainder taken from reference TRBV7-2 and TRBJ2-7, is GAGVSQSPSNKVTEKGKDVELRCDPISGHTALYWYRQSLGQGLEFLIYFQGNSAPDKSGLPSDRFSAERTGGSVSTLTIQRTQQEDSAVYLCASEPQPRVGEQYFGPGTRLTVT.

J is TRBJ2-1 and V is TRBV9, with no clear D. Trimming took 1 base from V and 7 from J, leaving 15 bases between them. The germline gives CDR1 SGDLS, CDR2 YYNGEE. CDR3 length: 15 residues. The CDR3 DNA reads TGTGCCAGCAGCGTACAGGCCAGCTTTGGGAATGAGCAGTTCTTC. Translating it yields CASSVQASFGNEQFF.

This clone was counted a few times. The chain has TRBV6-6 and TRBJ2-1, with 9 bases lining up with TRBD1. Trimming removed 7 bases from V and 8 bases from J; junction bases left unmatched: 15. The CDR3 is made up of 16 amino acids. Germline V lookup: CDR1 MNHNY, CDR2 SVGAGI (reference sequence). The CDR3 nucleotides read TGTGCCAGCAAAAATAGACCCGGGACAGGGATCGATGAGCAGTTCTTC. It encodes CASKNRPGTGIDEQFF.

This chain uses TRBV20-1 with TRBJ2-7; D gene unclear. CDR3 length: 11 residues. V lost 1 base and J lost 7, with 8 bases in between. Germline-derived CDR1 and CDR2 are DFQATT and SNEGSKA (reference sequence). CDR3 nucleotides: TGCAGTGCTAGAGGAGCCGGGGAGCAGTACTTC. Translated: CSARGAGEQYF.

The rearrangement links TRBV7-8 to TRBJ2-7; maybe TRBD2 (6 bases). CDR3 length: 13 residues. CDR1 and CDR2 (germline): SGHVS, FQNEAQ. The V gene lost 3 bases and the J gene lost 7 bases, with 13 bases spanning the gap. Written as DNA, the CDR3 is TGTGCCAGCAGCTTGGCGGGGATTCGGGAGCAGTACTTC. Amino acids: CASSLAGIREQYF.

In DNA, the CDR3 is TGTGCCAGCAAGGAGGGGGCGGACTATGGCTACACCTTC. Encoded protein: CASKEGADYGYTF. V and J are TRBV5-4 and TRBJ1-2, with TRBD1 matching 7 bases. Germline V gene sequence: CDR1 SGHNT, CDR2 YYREEE (reference sequence). V was pared by 6 bases and J by 3 bases, with 5 bases of the junction left unmatched. CDR3 length: 13 amino acids.

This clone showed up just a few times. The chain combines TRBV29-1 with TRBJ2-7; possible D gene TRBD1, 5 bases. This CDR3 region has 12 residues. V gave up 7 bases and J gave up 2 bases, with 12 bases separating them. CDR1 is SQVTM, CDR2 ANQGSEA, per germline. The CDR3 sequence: CSAWTLTYEQYF. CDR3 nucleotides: TGCAGCGCCTGGACACTTACCTACGAGCAGTACTTC.

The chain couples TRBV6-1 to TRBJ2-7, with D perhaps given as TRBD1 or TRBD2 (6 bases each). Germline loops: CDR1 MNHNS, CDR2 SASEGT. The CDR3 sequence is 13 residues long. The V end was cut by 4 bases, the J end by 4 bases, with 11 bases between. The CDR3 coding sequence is TGTGCCAGCAGTGTGGGGGGCCCGTACGAGCAGTACTTC. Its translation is CASSVGGPYEQYF.

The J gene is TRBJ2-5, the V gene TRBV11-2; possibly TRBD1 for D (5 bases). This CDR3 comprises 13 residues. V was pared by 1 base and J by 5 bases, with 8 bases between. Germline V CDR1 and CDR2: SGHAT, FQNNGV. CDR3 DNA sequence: TGTGCCAGCAGCTTAGCCCCAGGGGAGACCCAGTACTTC. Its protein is CASSLAPGETQYF.

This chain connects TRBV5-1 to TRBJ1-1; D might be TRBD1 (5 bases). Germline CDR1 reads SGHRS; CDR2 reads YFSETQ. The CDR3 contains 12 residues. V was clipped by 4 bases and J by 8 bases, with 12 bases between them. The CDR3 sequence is CASSPDSLEAFF. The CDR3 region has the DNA TGCGCCAGCAGCCCCGACAGCCTCGAAGCTTTCTTT. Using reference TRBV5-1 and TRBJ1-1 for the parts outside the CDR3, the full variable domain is KAGVTQTPRYLIKTRGQQVTLSCSPISGHRSVSWYQQTPGQGLQFLFEYFSETQRNKGNFPGRFSGRQFSNSRSEMNVSTLELGDSALYLCASSPDSLEAFFGQGTRLTVV.

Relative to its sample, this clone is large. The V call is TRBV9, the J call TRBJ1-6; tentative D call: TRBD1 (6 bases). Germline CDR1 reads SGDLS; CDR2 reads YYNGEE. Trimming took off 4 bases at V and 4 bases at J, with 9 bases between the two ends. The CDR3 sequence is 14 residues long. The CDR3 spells CASSPDSYNSPLHF. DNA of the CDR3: TGTGCCAGCAGCCCGGACAGTTATAATTCACCCCTCCACTTT.

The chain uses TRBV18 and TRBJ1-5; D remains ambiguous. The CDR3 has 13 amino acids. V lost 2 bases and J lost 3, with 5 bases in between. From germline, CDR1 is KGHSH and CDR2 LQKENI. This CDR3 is CASSPGNNQPQHF. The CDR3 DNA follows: TGTGCCAGCTCACCAGGGAACAATCAGCCCCAGCATTTT.

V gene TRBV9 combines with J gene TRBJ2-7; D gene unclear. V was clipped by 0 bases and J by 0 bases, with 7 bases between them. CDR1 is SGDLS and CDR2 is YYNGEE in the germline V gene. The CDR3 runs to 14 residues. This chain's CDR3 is CASSVVGASYEQYF. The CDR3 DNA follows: TGTGCCAGCAGCGTAGTGGGCGCCTCCTACGAGCAGTACTTC.

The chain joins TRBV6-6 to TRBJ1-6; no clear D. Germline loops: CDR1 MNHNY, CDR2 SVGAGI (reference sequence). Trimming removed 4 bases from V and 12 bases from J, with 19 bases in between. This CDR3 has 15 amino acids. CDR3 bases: TGTGCCAGCAGTTTTACCCGGGTTAGTGGTGAACCCCTCCACTTT. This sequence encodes CASSFTRVSGEPLHF.

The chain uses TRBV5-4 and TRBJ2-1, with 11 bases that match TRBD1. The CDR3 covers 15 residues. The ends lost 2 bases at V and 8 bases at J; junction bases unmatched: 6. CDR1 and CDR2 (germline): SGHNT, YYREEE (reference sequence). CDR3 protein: CASSFEDRGRDEQFF. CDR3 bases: TGTGCCAGCAGCTTCGAGGACAGGGGGCGCGATGAGCAGTTCTTC.

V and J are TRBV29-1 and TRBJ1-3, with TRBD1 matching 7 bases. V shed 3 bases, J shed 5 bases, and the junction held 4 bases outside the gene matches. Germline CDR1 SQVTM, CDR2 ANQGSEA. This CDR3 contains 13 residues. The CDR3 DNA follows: TGCAGCGTTGATAGGGACAGAAGAAACACCATATATTTT. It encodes CSVDRDRRNTIYF.